This TCR beta chain was documented in a study of identical twins. About this clonotype: Its antigen is not known.

Study results and limitations: Modelling approaches yielded underestimates of out-of-frame TCR alpha sharing between monozygotic twins. Twin-shared out-of-frame alpha sequences were enriched for low generation probability. Less excess twin sharing appeared in beta out-of-frame sequences. In drawing conclusions, the study used cross-sectional statistical analysis and did not follow the same donors.

The germline gives CDR1 SGHTA, CDR2 FQGNSA. The CDR3 is made up of 16 amino acids. V gave up 1 base and J gave up 0 bases, with 12 bases separating them. TCRdb re-derived calls from the 5' RACE reads in MiXCR, one entry per CDR3 protein. The table has more than 1.5 million distinct CDR3 sequences, about 32% seen once. Source material: cord blood. This clonotype originated in a newborn girl in good health. This chain joins TRBV7-2 and TRBJ1-1; no definite D call. This CDR3 is CASSLVDFRMNTEAFF. In nucleotides, the CDR3 is TGTGCCAGCAGCTTAGTGGATTTCCGTATGAACACTGAAGCTTTCTTT. The complete variable domain, with remaining parts taken from reference TRBV7-2 and TRBJ1-1, reads GAGVSQSPSNKVTEKGKDVELRCDPISGHTALYWYRQSLGQGLEFLIYFQGNSAPDKSGLPSDRFSAERTGGSVSTLTIQRTQQEDSAVYLCASSLVDFRMNTEAFFGQGTRLTVV.